The next 16 T cell receptor beta chains were all read from a single sample in a study of long-term antiretroviral therapy in people with HIV. Runs used v3.0 of the immunoSEQ assay and were done at survey level. Sequencing used immunoSEQ multiplex PCR; TCRdb keeps in-frame clones, though not all of them. The sample includes some 31,000 clones, around 97% of them seen just once. This specimen consisted of unsorted PBMCs, obtained 6.9 years after starting antiretroviral therapy. All receptors come from a man under 40 with HIV.

The rearrangement links TRBV13 to TRBJ2-7; D assignment may be TRBD1 or TRBD2 (5 bases each). This CDR3 is built from 14 residues. Trimming took off 2 bases at V and 0 bases at J, with 8 bases between the two ends. CDR1 and CDR2 (germline): PRHDT, FYEKMQ (reference sequence). CDR3 coding DNA: TGTGCCAGCAGCTTAATTGGGACCTCCTACGAGCAGTACTTC. Protein: CASSLIGTSYEQYF.

Concerning this clone: The sample has other DNA sequences that encode this CDR3 too. The chain carries TRBV7-3 and TRBJ2-3; tentatively, D is TRBD2 (6 bases). V lost 0 bases and J 4 bases, leaving 8 bases between the germline ends. Germline V gene lookup returns CDR1 SGHTA and CDR2 FQGTGA. The CDR3 totals 14 residues. CDR3 residues: CASSLTSGADTQYF. The DNA of the CDR3 is TGTGCCAGCAGCTTAACTAGCGGCGCAGATACGCAGTATTTT. Variable domain in full (rest from reference TRBV7-3 and TRBJ2-3): GAGVSQTPSNKVTEKGKYVELRCDPISGHTALYWYRQSLGQGPEFLIYFQGTGAADDSGLPNDRFFAVRPEGSVSTLKIQRTERGDSAVYLCASSLTSGADTQYFGPGTRLTVL.

This chain links TRBV5-5 with TRBJ2-6; D remains unclear. Germline loops: CDR1 SGHKS, CDR2 YYEKEE (reference sequence). This CDR3 region has 17 residues. Trimming stripped 4 bases from V and 4 bases from J, with 18 bases between. CDR3: CASSPERPGWGANVLTF. In DNA form, the CDR3 reads TGTGCCAGCAGCCCCGAGAGGCCTGGATGGGGGGCCAACGTCCTGACTTTC.

The chain joins TRBV6-1 to TRBJ2-3, with 9 bases that match TRBD2. CDR1 is MNHNS and CDR2 is SASEGT in the germline V gene. Trimming removed 9 bases from V and 0 bases from J; junction bases left unmatched: 7. The CDR3 contains 15 residues. The CDR3 DNA reads TGTGCCAGTACTCTAGCGGGGACTAGCACAGATACGCAGTATTTT. This sequence encodes CASTLAGTSTDTQYF.

A single count supports this clone. V gene TRBV19 combines with J gene TRBJ1-2; 7 nucleotides match TRBD1. CDR3 length equals 14 residues. The V gene end was trimmed by 7 bases and the J gene end by 4 bases; junction bases not matched to a gene: 9. Germline CDR1 is LNHDA and CDR2 is SQIVND (reference sequence). As DNA, the CDR3 is TGTGCCAGTAAATTACTCCGGGACAGCTATGGCTACACCTTC. This codes for CASKLLRDSYGYTF.

The genes are TRBV20-1 and TRBJ2-7, with D possibly TRBD2 on 5 matching bases. Trimming took off 7 bases at V and 9 bases at J, with 16 bases between the two ends. The germline V gene has CDR1 DFQATT and CDR2 SNEGSKA (reference sequence). There are 11 residues in the CDR3. The CDR3 here is CSGAGPQGQYF. CDR3 in DNA: TGCAGTGGGGCGGGCCCCCAAGGGCAGTACTTC.

V usage is TRBV6-1 and J usage is TRBJ1-6; 10 nucleotides agree with TRBD1. The CDR3 has 14 residues. Losses at the gene ends were 3 bases for V and 9 bases for J; bases not matched to a gene: 2. Germline V gene sequence: CDR1 MNHNS, CDR2 SASEGT. The CDR3 DNA reads as TGTGCCAGCAGTGAGGGGACAGGGGTTTCACCCCTCCACTTT. It translates to CASSEGTGVSPLHF.

The rearrangement links TRBV30 to TRBJ1-3, with 7 bases lining up with TRBD1. V was pared by 4 bases and J by 0 bases, with 15 bases of the junction left unmatched. Germline CDR1 GTSNPN, CDR2 SVGIG (reference sequence). The CDR3 length is 18 residues. The CDR3 nucleotides are TGTGCCTGGACGTCGACAGGGCCCATCGTGGGCTCTGGAAACACCATATATTTT. It is translated as CAWTSTGPIVGSGNTIYF.

V usage is TRBV7-9 and J usage is TRBJ2-1, with D uncertain. Germline-derived CDR1 and CDR2 are SEHNR and FQNEAQ (reference sequence). The length of the CDR3 is 12 residues. V lost 1 base to trimming and J lost 9 bases, with 7 bases between them. The CDR3 sequence: CASSLDQAEQFF. CDR3 nucleotides: TGTGCCAGCAGCTTAGATCAGGCTGAGCAGTTCTTC.

V is TRBV6-1 and J is TRBJ2-5; D is unclear. This CDR3 spans 13 amino acids. With 3 bases removed from V and 5 bases from J, the gap between germline ends came to 10 bases. The germline gives CDR1 MNHNS, CDR2 SASEGT. CDR3 loop: CASSEASDETQYF. Written as DNA, the CDR3 is TGTGCCAGCAGTGAGGCGAGCGACGAGACCCAGTACTTC.

The chain couples TRBV4-1 to TRBJ1-4; possibly TRBD1 for D (6 bases). V was shortened by 0 bases and J by 5 bases, with 10 bases between the two germline ends. The germline CDR1 and CDR2 sequences are MGHRA and YSYEKL. The CDR3 covers 15 residues. CDR3 sequence (DNA): TGCGCCAGCAGCCAAGAGCAGGGGCTCAATGAAAAACTGTTTTTT. This codes for CASSQEQGLNEKLFF.

V is TRBV28 and J is TRBJ2-7; D uncertain. Trimming left V 4 bases short and J 3 bases short, with 13 bases between. CDR1 and CDR2 from the germline V gene are MDHEN and SYDVKM. The CDR3 loop spans 14 amino acids. The CDR3 DNA is TGTGCCAGCAGTTCCCACCGGATGATCTACGAGCAGTACTTC. Its translation: CASSSHRMIYEQYF.

V usage is TRBV7-2 and J usage is TRBJ1-5; 7 bases map to TRBD1. The CDR3 is 17 residues long. The germline CDR1 and CDR2 sequences are SGHTA and FQGNSA. V trimming: 1 base; J trimming: 5 bases; junction bases outside the gene matches: 11. This chain's CDR3 is CASSLEGAGVRDQPQHF. The CDR3 DNA reads as TGTGCCAGCAGCTTAGAGGGGGCGGGGGTTAGGGATCAGCCCCAGCATTTT.

The CDR3 region has the DNA TGTGCCAGCAGCCGAGGGACACTCACCGGGGAGCTGTTTTTT. It yields the protein CASSRGTLTGELFF. The chain joins TRBV6-5 to TRBJ2-2; TRBD1 might be the D (6 bases). Germline V gene sequence: CDR1 MNHEY, CDR2 SVGAGI. The CDR3 length is 14 residues. V dropped 6 bases and J dropped 4 bases, with 12 bases sitting between them.

The V and J genes are TRBV28 and TRBJ2-5, with D possibly being TRBD1 or TRBD2 (5 bases each). The CDR3 has 14 amino acids. V was trimmed by 2 bases and J by 1 base, leaving 8 bases between them. CDR1 and CDR2 from the germline V gene are MDHEN and SYDVKM. The CDR3 is CASSLSGGQETQYF. The DNA for the CDR3 is TGTGCCAGCAGTTTAAGTGGGGGCCAAGAGACCCAGTACTTC.

The chain uses TRBV4-2 and TRBJ1-2; TRBD1 is a possible D gene (6 bases). CDR1 and CDR2 (germline): LGHNA, YNFKEQ. Trimming removed 3 bases at V and 6 bases at J, with 11 bases between. The CDR3 sequence is 13 residues long. The CDR3 here is CASSHTGFDGYTF. CDR3 bases: TGTGCCAGCAGCCACACAGGGTTTGATGGCTACACCTTC.